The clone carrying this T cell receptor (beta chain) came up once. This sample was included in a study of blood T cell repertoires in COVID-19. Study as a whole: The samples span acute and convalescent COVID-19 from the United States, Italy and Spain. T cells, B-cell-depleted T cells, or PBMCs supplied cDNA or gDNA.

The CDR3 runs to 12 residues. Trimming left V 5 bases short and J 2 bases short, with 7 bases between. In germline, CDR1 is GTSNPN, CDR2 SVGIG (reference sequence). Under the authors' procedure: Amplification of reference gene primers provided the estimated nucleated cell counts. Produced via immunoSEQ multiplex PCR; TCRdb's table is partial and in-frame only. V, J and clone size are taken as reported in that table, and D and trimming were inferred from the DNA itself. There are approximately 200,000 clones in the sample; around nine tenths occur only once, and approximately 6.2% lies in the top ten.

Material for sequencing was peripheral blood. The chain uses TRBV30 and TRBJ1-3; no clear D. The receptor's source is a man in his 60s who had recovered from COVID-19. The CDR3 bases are TGTGCCTGGGCCGGGGCTGGAAACACCATATATTTT. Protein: CAWAGAGNTIYF.